This TCR beta chain stems from a study of cytomegalovirus exposure and HLA in healthy donors. Whole-study results and caveats: With DRB1 most and HLA-C fewest, TCR association rates differed between HLA loci in a later analysis.

The PCR employed 60 Vbeta primers together with 13 Jbeta primers. The method was immunoSEQ multiplex PCR; TCRdb's version includes in-frame clones alone and lacks a portion of them. The sample carries some 160,000 clones, approximately 80% recorded once. In regard to this clone: The target antigen is unknown.

CDR3 length: 17 residues. The V and J ends lost 0 bases and 0 bases respectively, with 12 bases between them. From germline, CDR1 is SGHRS and CDR2 YFSETQ. This TCR was recovered from a man aged 18 to 35 in good health and CMV-seronegative. The chain employs TRBV5-1 and TRBJ1-4; no reliable D call. Sequenced sample: PBMCs. CDR3 nucleotide sequence: TGCGCCAGCAGCTTGGCCGGTGCTCGCTCAACTAATGAAAAACTGTTTTTT. Residues: CASSLAGARSTNEKLFF.